The entry that follows covers one TCR beta chain sequence. Its target is unknown. Using a J-beta primer mix together with a sample-barcoded 5' primer, a second PCR was run for roughly 7 to 12 cycles. TCRdb passed the 5' RACE reads through MiXCR, listing each CDR3 protein once. This sample yields about 1.8 million distinct CDR3 sequences, of which less than 50% are seen a single time; approximately 2.1% belongs to the top ten. CDR3 length: 16 residues. V lost 3 bases and J lost 7; bases outside the gene matches: 9. Looked up from germline, CDR1 is MNHEY and CDR2 is SMNVEV (reference sequence). This sample is part of a study of blood T cells in healthy people across ages. Study at large: The capture of about one barcoded beta molecule per two T cells was achieved by template switching.

Study-level points and caveats: Conclusively comparing naive with antigen-experienced cells was impossible with unsorted PBMCs.

The chain employs TRBV27 and TRBJ2-1, with TRBD2 matching 10 bases. The specimen was blood. The source of this sequence is a woman in her thirties or forties in good health. CDR3 nucleotide sequence: TGTGCCAGCAGTTTTTATACTAGCGGGGTACATAATGAGCAGTTCTTC. Its translation: CASSFYTSGVHNEQFF.